This T cell receptor beta chain came from a study of blood T cell repertoires in COVID-19. Study summary: Sample material is recorded as cDNA or gDNA derived from T cells, B-cell-depleted T cells, or PBMCs.

Sequencing was performed with immunoSEQ multiplex PCR; in TCRdb, only in-frame clones are kept and a portion is missing. Here the sample spans fewer than 450,000 clones, around 90% being singletons. The cohort comprised adults aged 18 to 89 years residing in under 30 US areas. Participants had their cohort set by participant-reported clinical history. The TCR originated in a woman between 35 and 50 years old with acute COVID-19. The sequencing input was PBMCs or T cells enriched from blood (not recorded which).

CDR3 amino acids: CASSLNNGQGNTGELFF. In nucleotides, the CDR3 is TGCGCCAGCAGCTTGAATAACGGACAGGGTAACACCGGGGAGCTGTTTTTT. This sequence joins TRBV5-1 and TRBJ2-2, with TRBD1 matching 8 bases. There are 17 residues in the CDR3. The J segment lost 2 bases and the V segment lost 1 base, leaving 7 bases of the junction unmatched. Germline V gene data show CDR1 as SGHRS and CDR2 as YFSETQ.